This T cell receptor (beta chain) was found in a study of blood T cell repertoires in COVID-19. Sequenced by immunoSEQ multiplex PCR; TCRdb stores in-frame clones only, minus some. Altogether around 230,000 clones are present, 80% to 90% being singletons, with the ten largest covering under 2.5%. The TCR sequence derives from a man aged 35-49 years who had recovered from COVID-19. The sample comprised peripheral blood.

DNA of the CDR3: TGTGCCAGCAGGCACCGGGACAGGGCTAATTCACCCCTCCACTTT. It codes for CASRHRDRANSPLHF. The chain links TRBV2 to TRBJ1-6, with 9 bases identical to TRBD1. This CDR3 has 15 amino acids. V lost 6 bases to trimming and J lost 6 bases; unmatched junction nucleotides: 6. Germline V lookup: CDR1 SNHLY, CDR2 FYNNEI.